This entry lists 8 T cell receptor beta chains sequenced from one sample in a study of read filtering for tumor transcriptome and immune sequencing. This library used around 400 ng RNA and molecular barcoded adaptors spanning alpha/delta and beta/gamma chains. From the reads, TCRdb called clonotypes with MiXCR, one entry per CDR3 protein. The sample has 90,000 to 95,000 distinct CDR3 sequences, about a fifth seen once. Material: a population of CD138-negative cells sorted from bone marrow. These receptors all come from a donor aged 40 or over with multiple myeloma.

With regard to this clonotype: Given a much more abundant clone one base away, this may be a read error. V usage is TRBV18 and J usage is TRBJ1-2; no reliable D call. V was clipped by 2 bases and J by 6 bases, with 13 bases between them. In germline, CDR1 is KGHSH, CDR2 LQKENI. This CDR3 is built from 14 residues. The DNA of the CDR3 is TGTGCCAGCTCACCATCGAGAACAGACCATGGCTACACCTTC. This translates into CASSPSRTDHGYTF.

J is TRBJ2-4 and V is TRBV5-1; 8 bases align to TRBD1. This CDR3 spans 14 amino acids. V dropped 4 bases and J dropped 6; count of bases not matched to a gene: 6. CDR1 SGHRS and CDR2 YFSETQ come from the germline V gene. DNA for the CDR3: TGCGCCAGCAGCCCTGGACAGGGTAGAAACATTCAGTACTTC. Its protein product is CASSPGQGRNIQYF.

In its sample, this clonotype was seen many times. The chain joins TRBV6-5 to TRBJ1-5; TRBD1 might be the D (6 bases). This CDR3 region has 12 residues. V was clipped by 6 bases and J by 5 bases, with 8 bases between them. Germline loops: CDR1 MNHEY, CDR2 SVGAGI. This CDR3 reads CASRAGDQPQHF. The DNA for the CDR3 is TGTGCCAGCAGGGCAGGGGATCAGCCCCAGCATTTT.

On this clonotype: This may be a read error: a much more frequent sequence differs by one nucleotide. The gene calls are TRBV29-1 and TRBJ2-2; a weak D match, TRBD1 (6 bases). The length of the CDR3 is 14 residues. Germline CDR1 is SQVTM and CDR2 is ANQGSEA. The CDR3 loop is CSAIQGMMTGELSF. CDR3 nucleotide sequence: TGCAGCGCCATACAGGGTATGATGACCGGGGAGCTGTCTTTT.

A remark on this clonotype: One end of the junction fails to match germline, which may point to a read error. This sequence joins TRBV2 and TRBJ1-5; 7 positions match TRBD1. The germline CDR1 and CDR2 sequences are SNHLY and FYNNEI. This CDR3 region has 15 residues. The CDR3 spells CVSSKGQASNQPQHF. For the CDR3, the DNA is TGTGTCAGCAGCAAAGGACAGGCTAGCAATCAGCCCCAGCATTTT.

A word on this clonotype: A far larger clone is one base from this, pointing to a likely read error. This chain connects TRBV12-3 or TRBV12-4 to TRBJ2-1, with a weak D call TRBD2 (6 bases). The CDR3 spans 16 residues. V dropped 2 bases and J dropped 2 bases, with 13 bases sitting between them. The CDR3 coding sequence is TGTGCCAGCAGTTTACAGCCGGGACTGCCCTACAATGAGCAGTTCTTC. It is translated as CASSLQPGLPYNEQFF.

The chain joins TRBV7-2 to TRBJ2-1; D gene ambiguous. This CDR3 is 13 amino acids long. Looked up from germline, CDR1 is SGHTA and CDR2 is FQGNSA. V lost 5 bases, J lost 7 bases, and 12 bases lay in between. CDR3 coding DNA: TGTGCCAGCAGCATACTACTCGGAAATGAGCAGTTCTTC. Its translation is CASSILLGNEQFF.

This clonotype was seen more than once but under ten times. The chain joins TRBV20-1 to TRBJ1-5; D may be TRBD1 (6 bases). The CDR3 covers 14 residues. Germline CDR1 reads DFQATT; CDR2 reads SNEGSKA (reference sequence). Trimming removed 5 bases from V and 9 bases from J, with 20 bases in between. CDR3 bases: TGCAGTGCTGCCCAGGGTAGGGGGGTAAGGCCCCAGCATTTT. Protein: CSAAQGRGVRPQHF.